The sequence of this TCR beta chain was determined in a study of persistence of HIV-infected CD4 T cells. Turning to the study itself: Median time on suppressive ART was seven to nine years.

The CDR3 sequence is 13 residues long. The V gene lost 6 bases and the J gene lost 8 bases, with 15 bases spanning the gap. Germline V CDR1 and CDR2: KGHDR, SFDVKD. For this clone: Its antigen is unidentified.

Cells were stimulated nonspecifically with anti-CD3/anti-CD28 magnetic beads. CD4+ T cells upregulating both CD40 ligand and CD69 were sorted as responding cells. The libraries were made with immunoSEQ version 4 in survey mode. The method was immunoSEQ multiplex PCR; TCRdb's version includes in-frame clones alone and lacks a portion of them. Here the sample spans 40,000 to 55,000 clones, about 85% being singletons. This rearrangement joins TRBV24-1 to TRBJ1-2; maybe TRBD1 (6 bases). This sequence originates from an adult woman with HIV who was CMV-seropositive. Material: CD4+ T cells sorted from PBMCs after approximately 19-hour stimulation, obtained from a patient who received antiretroviral therapy. CDR3 residues: CATSWGRGRGYTF. CDR3 nucleotides: TGTGCCACCAGTTGGGGCAGGGGCAGGGGCTACACCTTC.